Listed below are T cell receptor beta chains from one sample, sequenced in a study of T cell responses to AZD1222 COVID-19 vaccine. Only in-frame clones appear in the TCRdb table, and some are missing; sequencing was by immunoSEQ multiplex PCR. Of approximately 150,000 clones listed, about 90% are singletons. The sequencing used peripheral blood, collected on day 0 of AZD1222 vaccination. All receptors come from an adult in good health. The CDR3 runs from the conserved cysteine through the conserved F or W. Each record gives: V gene, clone size, D gene, J gene, CDR3 protein, CDR3 DNA. D genes are given only for firm matches. The listing skips clone size in some rows; elsewhere it reads once, few, many or a size class.

TRBV10-3	few	-	TRBJ1-2	CAINLGQAGVNYGYTF	TGTGCCATCAATTTAGGGCAGGCGGGAGTAAACTATGGCTACACCTTC
TRBV30	-	-	TRBJ2-3	CAWSWEVSSTDTQYF	TGTGCCTGGAGTTGGGAGGTTTCTAGCACAGATACGCAGTATTTT
TRBV29-1	-	-	TRBJ1-5	CSVRGGGSNQPQHF	TGCAGCGTGCGGGGGGGTGGAAGCAATCAGCCCCAGCATTTT
TRBV19	-	TRBD1	TRBJ1-1	CASSKTGVGEAFF	TGTGCCAGTAGTAAGACAGGGGTTGGTGAAGCTTTCTTT
TRBV6-2/TRBV6-3	-	-	TRBJ1-5	CASSYLRENQPQHF	TGTGCCAGCAGTTACCTTCGGGAAAACCAGCCCCAGCATTTT
TRBV9	-	-	TRBJ2-2	CASSVGQANTGELFF	TGTGCCAGCAGCGTAGGACAGGCCAACACCGGGGAGCTGTTTTTT
TRBV30	-	-	TRBJ1-2	CASGGYGYTF	TGTGCCTCCGGTGGATATGGCTACACCTTC
TRBV19	-	-	TRBJ1-3	CASSISQGYSGNTIYF	TGTGCCAGTAGTATCAGCCAGGGATACTCTGGAAACACCATATATTTT
TRBV4-1	-	-	TRBJ2-1	CASSLSHWGRVEQFF	TGCGCCAGCAGCCTAAGTCACTGGGGGAGAGTTGAGCAGTTCTTC
TRBV12-3/TRBV12-4	-	TRBD1	TRBJ1-1	CASSQTGNPEAFF	TGTGCCAGCAGCCAGACAGGGAACCCTGAAGCTTTCTTT
TRBV10-1	-	-	TRBJ1-6	CASSGNNSPLHF	TGCGCCAGCAGTGGGAATAATTCACCCCTCCACTTT
TRBV27	-	-	TRBJ2-1	CASSLEGTSTYNEQFF	TGTGCCAGCAGTTTAGAGGGAACATCGACCTACAATGAGCAGTTCTTC
TRBV12-3/TRBV12-4	-	-	TRBJ1-1	CASSLSGRAFF	TGTGCCAGCAGTCTCTCGGGTAGAGCTTTCTTT
TRBV7-2	-	TRBD2	TRBJ2-1	CASSLASGRGNEQFF	TGTGCCAGCAGCTTAGCTAGCGGGAGAGGCAATGAGCAGTTCTTC
TRBV27	-	TRBD2	TRBJ2-5	CASSTGLAGTKETQYF	TGTGCCAGCAGTACCGGACTAGCGGGTACCAAAGAGACCCAGTACTTC
TRBV28	-	-	TRBJ2-5	CASSEGETQYF	TGTGCCAGCAGTGAAGGGGAGACCCAGTACTTC
TRBV21-1	once	-	TRBJ2-5	CASSNLETQYF	TGTGCCAGCAGCAATCTGGAGACCCAGTACTTC
TRBV2	-	TRBD1	TRBJ1-2	CASSEAAGGGYGYTF	TGTGCCAGCAGTGAAGCGGCAGGGGGCGGCTATGGCTACACCTTC
TRBV5-6	-	TRBD2	TRBJ2-1	CASSLGLAGGGNEQFF	TGTGCCAGCAGCTTGGGACTAGCGGGGGGTGGTAATGAGCAGTTCTTC
TRBV7-2	-	-	TRBJ2-5	CASSLGVVETQYF	TGTGCCAGCAGCCTAGGAGTTGTAGAGACCCAGTACTTC
TRBV10-2	-	-	TRBJ1-1	CASREGHTEAFF	TGCGCCAGCAGAGAGGGCCACACTGAAGCTTTCTTT
TRBV27	-	TRBD1	TRBJ2-2	CASSFGTGTGELFF	TGTGCCAGCAGTTTTGGGACAGGAACCGGGGAGCTGTTTTTT
TRBV28	-	-	TRBJ1-1	CASSLRGEGQRRSEAFF	TGTGCCAGCAGTTTAAGGGGTGAAGGACAACGGAGGTCTGAAGCTTTCTTT
TRBV12-3/TRBV12-4	-	TRBD1	TRBJ1-1	CASSQGARTEAFF	TGTGCCAGCAGCCAGGGGGCAAGAACTGAAGCTTTCTTT
TRBV19	-	TRBD2	TRBJ2-3	CASSPDRGGLAGSTDTQYF	TGTGCCAGTAGTCCGGACAGGGGAGGACTAGCGGGGTCCACAGATACGCAGTATTTT
TRBV6-2/TRBV6-3	-	TRBD1	TRBJ2-7	CASSYSMTGTGIYEQYF	TGTGCCAGCAGTTACTCGATGACAGGGACAGGGATCTACGAGCAGTACTTC
TRBV27	-	-	TRBJ1-1	CASSLSVNTEAFF	TGTGCCAGCAGTTTGTCCGTGAACACTGAAGCTTTCTTT
TRBV3-1/TRBV3-2	-	TRBD1	TRBJ1-1	CASRDREDTEAFF	TGTGCCAGCAGGGACAGGGAGGATACTGAAGCTTTCTTT
TRBV6-6	-	-	TRBJ1-4	CASSYDLGGTNEKLFF	TGTGCCAGCAGTTACGACTTGGGGGGGACTAATGAAAAACTGTTTTTT
TRBV25-1	-	TRBD1	TRBJ1-3	CASSDSTGVVNTIYF	TGTGCCAGCAGTGATTCGACAGGGGTCGTGAACACCATATATTTT
TRBV11-3	once	-	TRBJ2-7	CASSAGPPYEQYF	TGTGCCAGCAGCGCGGGTCCCCCCTACGAGCAGTACTTC
TRBV7-2	-	-	TRBJ1-2	CASSFRGLGNYGYTF	TGTGCCAGCAGCTTTCGGGGGCTGGGTAACTATGGCTACACCTTC